This T cell receptor beta chain was sequenced during a study of CD8 T cells in ankylosing spondylitis. TCRdb analysed the 5' RACE reads with MiXCR anew, one entry per CDR3 protein. The sample has 200,000 or so distinct CDR3 sequences, 25% to 30% seen once. V lost 0 bases, J lost 8 bases, and 15 bases lay in between. The CDR3 totals 14 residues. Germline V lookup: CDR1 DFQATT, CDR2 SNEGSKA (reference sequence). This clonotype has at least ten counts. The chain combines TRBV20-1 with TRBJ2-3; no definite D call. Sequences were obtained from blood, either unsorted or a sorted T cell fraction (not recorded which). This receptor was identified in a male donor with ankylosing spondylitis or in good health (not recorded which). Written as DNA, the CDR3 is TGCAGTGCTAGAGATCCCGGCGTCTCACGTACGCAGTATTTT. As protein: CSARDPGVSRTQYF.